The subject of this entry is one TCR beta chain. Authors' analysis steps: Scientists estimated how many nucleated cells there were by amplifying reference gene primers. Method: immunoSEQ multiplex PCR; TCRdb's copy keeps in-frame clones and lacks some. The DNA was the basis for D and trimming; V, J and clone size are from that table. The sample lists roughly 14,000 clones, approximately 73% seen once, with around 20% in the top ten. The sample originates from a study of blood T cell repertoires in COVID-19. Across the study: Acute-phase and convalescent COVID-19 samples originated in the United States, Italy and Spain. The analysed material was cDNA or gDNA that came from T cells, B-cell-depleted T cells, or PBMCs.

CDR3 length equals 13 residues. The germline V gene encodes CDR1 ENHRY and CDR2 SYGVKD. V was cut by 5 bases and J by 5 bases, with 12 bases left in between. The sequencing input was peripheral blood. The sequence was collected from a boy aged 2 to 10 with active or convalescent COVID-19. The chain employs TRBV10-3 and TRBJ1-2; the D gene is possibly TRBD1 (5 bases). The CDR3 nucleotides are TGTGCCATCAGTAAATTCTCAGGGTATGGCTACACCTTC. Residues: CAISKFSGYGYTF.